This TCR beta chain was observed in a study of regulatory T cells in long-lasting Graves disease. Both iRepertoire HTBI primers and Arm-PCR of CDR3 regions were used to build the TCR beta libraries. TCRdb reprocessed the multiplex PCR reads with MiXCR, giving one entry per CDR3 protein. The repertoire holds about 400,000 distinct CDR3 sequences, with 14% to 15% as singletons. This clonotype was observed a handful of times. As to time point: newly diagnosed GD, antithyroid drugs for less than 3 months. RNA from PBMCs was the source of the TCR library. These data also formed part of another study, on T cells in Graves' hyperthyroidism and ophthalmopathy.

Sample: peripheral blood mononuclear cells (PBMCs), taken at new diagnosis, from a patient treated with antithyroid drugs. The clonotype originates from a woman aged 40 to 50 with Graves disease.

The CDR3 is CASSTGPYNSPLHF. The DNA of the CDR3 is TGTGCCAGCAGCACCGGACCCTATAATTCACCCCTCCACTTT. The chain recombines TRBV7-9 with TRBJ1-6; unclear D gene. Trimming removed 5 bases from V and 2 bases from J, with 7 bases in between. CDR3 length: 14 residues. Germline CDR1 SEHNR, CDR2 FQNEAQ (reference sequence).